The rows below give T cell receptor beta chains drawn from one sample of a study of radiation and T cells in renal cell carcinoma. The table came from immunoSEQ multiplex PCR; TCRdb's copy has only in-frame clones and leaves some out. The data show approximately 80,000 clones, with roughly nine tenths seen just once and 5.5% to 7% held by the top ten. The source material was blood, sampled from a patient whose treatment included radiotherapy and nephrectomy. The receptors come from a woman in her 70s with renal cell carcinoma. Each CDR3 is given with its conserved first and last residue. Each record gives: J gene, D gene, clone size, V gene, CDR3 DNA, CDR3 protein. D genes are given only for firm matches. Rows give clone size only sometimes, using once, few, many, or a class for an expanded clone.

>TRBJ1-2|NA|few|TRBV30
TGTGCCTGGAGTGGGAGTCTCAGCGGAGGAGGCTACACCTTC
CAWSGSLSGGGYTF
>TRBJ2-5|NA|NA|TRBV23-1
TGCGCCAGCAGTCAATCAAGACTCCCCCAAGAGACCCAGTACTTC
CASSQSRLPQETQYF
>TRBJ1-2|NA|NA|TRBV4-3
TGCGCCAGCAGCCAAGAGCTCCAAGTGCGCTATGGCTACACCTTC
CASSQELQVRYGYTF
>TRBJ1-3|NA|NA|TRBV6-1
TGTGCCAGCAGTGAAGGCAGCTCTGGAAACACCATATATTTT
CASSEGSSGNTIYF
>TRBJ2-1|TRBD2|NA|TRBV5-1
TGCGCCAGCAGCTTGGAGGGGACTAGCGGGTACAATGAGCAGTTCTTC
CASSLEGTSGYNEQFF
>TRBJ1-5|NA|NA|TRBV19
TGTGCCAGTAGTTGGTCAGGGGCCCTGAATAGCAATCAGCCCCAGCATTTT
CASSWSGALNSNQPQHF
>TRBJ2-1|TRBD2|NA|TRBV7-7
TGTGCTAGCAGCTTACAAGCGGGGAACAATGAGCAGTTCTTC
CASSLQAGNNEQFF
>TRBJ2-5|TRBD2|NA|TRBV19
TGTGCCAGTAGCCTCACTAGCGGGGGCGGGGAGACCCAGTACTTC
CASSLTSGGGETQYF
>TRBJ2-1|TRBD2|NA|TRBV19
TGTGCCAGTAAAGCGGGGTCCGGGTACAATGAGCAGTTCTTC
CASKAGSGYNEQFF
>TRBJ2-7|TRBD2|NA|TRBV6-5
TGTGCCAGCAGTTACGAAGCGGGGCCTCCCTACGAGCAGTACTTC
CASSYEAGPPYEQYF
>TRBJ2-7|TRBD1|NA|TRBV2
TGTGCCAGCAGATCGACACAGGGGGCAGGGAACGAGCAGTACTTC
CASRSTQGAGNEQYF
>TRBJ1-2|TRBD1|NA|TRBV6-5
TGTGCCAGCAGTTCCTATGGACAGGGGTTTGACTACACCTTC
CASSSYGQGFDYTF
>TRBJ2-1|NA|NA|TRBV15
TGTGCCACCAGCAGAGATGCGGGAAATGAGCAGTTCTTC
CATSRDAGNEQFF
>TRBJ2-1|TRBD2|NA|TRBV27
TGTGCCAGCAGTTCTCCTTCTAGCGGGGGGGCCGGTGAGCAGTTCTTC
CASSSPSSGGAGEQFF
>TRBJ2-7|TRBD2|NA|TRBV2
TGTGCCAGCAGTGATTGGACTAGCGGACACTCCTACGAGCAGTACTTC
CASSDWTSGHSYEQYF
>TRBJ1-4|TRBD1|NA|TRBV5-8
TGTGCCAGCAGCCTGGGGGACAGCGGGTCAGCAACTAATGAAAAACTGTTTTTT
CASSLGDSGSATNEKLFF
>TRBJ1-3|NA|NA|TRBV29-1
TGCAGCGTTGGACAGGGAAACACCATATATTTT
CSVGQGNTIYF
>TRBJ1-1|TRBD1|NA|TRBV5-6
TGTGCCAGCAGCTTGGACAGGGGAACTGAAGCTTTCTTT
CASSLDRGTEAFF
>TRBJ2-3|NA|NA|TRBV7-2
TGTGCCAGCAGCTTAGCGCGGGGTGGGGTGGGTACGCAGTATTTT
CASSLARGGVGTQYF
>TRBJ1-2|NA|NA|TRBV5-1
TGCGCCAGCAGCTTGGAAGGGACCCACTATGGCTACACCTTC
CASSLEGTHYGYTF
>TRBJ2-7|TRBD1|NA|TRBV5-4
TGTGCCAGCAGATTGGATTTCTCTTCCGGGACAGGAGCCTACGAGCAGTACTTC
CASRLDFSSGTGAYEQYF
>TRBJ2-5|NA|once|TRBV5-4
TGTGCCAGCAGCTTGGCTAGGGGGGAGAAGACCCAGTACTTC
CASSLARGEKTQYF
>TRBJ2-5|NA|NA|TRBV29-1
TGCAGCGTTGAACGTTACCCGGAGACCCAGTACTTC
CSVERYPETQYF
>TRBJ2-7|NA|NA|TRBV9
TGTGCCAGCAGCGTAGGCTCCGCTCCTACGGGGCAGTACTTC
CASSVGSAPTGQYF
>TRBJ2-1|TRBD2|NA|TRBV5-4
TGTGCCAGCAGCTTCCCTAGCGGGGGGAGGGGTGAGCAGTTCTTC
CASSFPSGGRGEQFF
>TRBJ1-1|NA|NA|TRBV11-3
TGTGCCAGCAGCTTAGTTATGAACACTGAAGCTTTCTTT
CASSLVMNTEAFF
>TRBJ1-5|TRBD1|NA|TRBV2
TGTGCCAGCAGTAAGGACAGGGGGAATCAGCCCCAGCATTTT
CASSKDRGNQPQHF
>TRBJ1-2|NA|NA|TRBV21-1
TGTGCCAGCAGCAAAGGAGAGGGGCCCGGCTACACCTTC
CASSKGEGPGYTF
>TRBJ2-1|TRBD1|NA|TRBV28
TGTGCCAGCAGCGGGACAGAGAATGAGCAGTTCTTC
CASSGTENEQFF
>TRBJ1-4|TRBD1|NA|TRBV28
TGTGCCAGCAGCCCCCGGGGACAGGGCCGGGAAAAACTGTTTTTT
CASSPRGQGREKLFF
>TRBJ1-5|NA|NA|TRBV7-8
TGTGCCAGCAGCCGCGGCAGAAGCAATCAGCCCCAGCATTTT
CASSRGRSNQPQHF
>TRBJ1-1|NA|NA|TRBV4-3
TGCGCCAGCAGCCCCTCCGGGGGGACTGAAGCTTTCTTT
CASSPSGGTEAFF
>TRBJ2-7|NA|NA|TRBV28
TGTGCCAGCAGGGCCGGGATTAGCTCCTACGAGCAGTACTTC
CASRAGISSYEQYF
>TRBJ1-2|TRBD1|NA|TRBV5-5
TGTGCCAGCATTGACCCGGGACAGGGTACTCATGGCTACACCTTC
CASIDPGQGTHGYTF
>TRBJ2-2|NA|few|TRBV28
TGTGCCAGCACTCGACGGACCGGGGAGCTGTTTTTT
CASTRRTGELFF
>TRBJ2-3|TRBD2|NA|TRBV19
TGTGCCAGTAGTATGCAGCGGGGGGGCACAGATACGCAGTATTTT
CASSMQRGGTDTQYF
>TRBJ2-7|NA|few|TRBV2
TGTGCCAGCAAAGCAGTCGACTCCTACGAGCAGTACTTC
CASKAVDSYEQYF
>TRBJ2-7|NA|NA|TRBV6-1
TGTGCCAGCAGCCTTAGTCCGGACAGCTCCTACGAGCAGTACTTC
CASSLSPDSSYEQYF
>TRBJ1-6|TRBD1|NA|TRBV28
TGTGCCAGCACCACGGACAGGGGGTATTCACCCCTCCACTTT
CASTTDRGYSPLHF
>TRBJ1-2|NA|NA|TRBV4-1
TGCGCCAGCAGCCAAGATCCCCCCGCACATGGCTACACCTTC
CASSQDPPAHGYTF
>TRBJ2-2|NA|NA|TRBV7-2
TGTGCCAGCAGCTTAGGGCAGGAGGTTACCGGGGAGCTGTTTTTT
CASSLGQEVTGELFF